The present T cell receptor beta chain was sequenced within a study of blood T cells in healthy people across ages. Study at large: Per two T cells, template switching captured roughly one barcoded beta molecule.

Concerning this clonotype itself: What it recognizes is unknown.

The total RNA that was extracted per sample amounted to at least 5.5 micrograms. Trimming took off 1 base at V and 3 bases at J, with 4 bases between the two ends. The CDR3 totals 13 residues. Germline V lookup: CDR1 MDHEN, CDR2 SYDVKM. The use of a sample-barcoded 5' primer and a J-beta primer mix characterized a second PCR of 7 to 11 cycles. TCRdb reanalysed the 5' RACE reads using MiXCR and keeps one entry per CDR3 protein. Of 800,000 or so distinct CDR3 sequences in the sample, approximately 65% were seen once. Study findings and constraints: Significant beta diversity loss was already apparent by age about 42, declining roughly linearly. Estimates of total diversity, which came from one million sequenced T cells, were considered to be underestimates.

This clonotype originated in a man between 25 and 39 years old in good health. Material for sequencing was blood. The V and J genes are TRBV28 and TRBJ2-1; D is unresolved. In nucleotides, the CDR3 is TGTGCCAGCAGTTTATACTTCTACAATGAGCAGTTCTTC. Residues: CASSLYFYNEQFF. Using reference TRBV28 and TRBJ2-1 for the parts outside the CDR3, the full variable domain is DVKVTQSSRYLVKRTGEKVFLECVQDMDHENMFWYRQDPGLGLRLIYFSYDVKMKEKGDIPEGYSVSREKKERFSLILESASTNQTSMYLCASSLYFYNEQFFGPGTRLTVL.